This TCR beta chain was sequenced in a study of patients and donors after allogeneic stem cell transplantation. TCRdb analysed the RT-PCR reads with MiXCR anew, one entry per CDR3 protein. Of 190,000 or so distinct CDR3 sequences listed, around 40% are singletons. The CDR3 contains 14 residues. Germline-derived CDR1 and CDR2 are LGHNA and YNFKEQ. Trimming shortened V by 3 bases and J by 5 bases, and 13 bases separated the two germline ends. The sequenced material came from blood, either unsorted or a sorted T cell fraction (not recorded which). This clonotype was sampled from a human donor who was either an allogeneic HSCT recipient or a stem cell or donor lymphocyte infusion donor (not recorded which). It is not recorded whose cells these are; they may come from a transplant donor. The V gene is TRBV4-2, the J gene TRBJ1-2, with a possible D match to TRBD1 (6 bases). CDR3: CASSHEGVGYGYTF. The CDR3 DNA reads TGTGCCAGCAGCCATGAGGGGGTAGGGTATGGCTACACCTTC.